Listed below are T cell receptor beta chains from one sample, sequenced in a study of technical replicates of blood from several donors. Measured with immunoSEQ multiplex PCR; TCRdb has only the in-frame clones, and not every one. The repertoire holds about 97,000 clones, with approximately 96% as singletons. Sequenced sample: T cells isolated from PBMCs. These TCRs come from a human donor in good health. Both conserved end residues are part of each CDR3. Fields, in order: clone size, J gene, D gene, V gene, CDR3 DNA, CDR3 protein. The D gene is left open where the match is weak. Size is stated for part of the rows, as once, few or many counts, or as a class when the clone is expanded.

- TRBJ2-3 - TRBV4-1 TGCGCCAGCAGCCGGGGGACTGCAGGGGATACGCAGTATTTT CASSRGTAGDTQYF
- TRBJ1-2 - TRBV11-3 TGTGCCAGCAGCCCGACTGAGGTTACTGGCTACACCTTC CASSPTEVTGYTF
- TRBJ2-5 - TRBV6-5 TGTGCCAGCAGTCCTACGACAGAACAAGAGACCCAGTACTTC CASSPTTEQETQYF
- TRBJ2-1 TRBD2 TRBV28 TGTGCCAGCCAAGGGCCTAGCGGGAGTAGTGAGCAGTTCTTC CASQGPSGSSEQFF
- TRBJ2-2 - TRBV28 TGTGCCAGCAGTTTATATCCATCAATCGGGGAGCTGTTTTTT CASSLYPSIGELFF
- TRBJ2-5 TRBD2 TRBV9 TGTGCCAGCAGCGTCGGACTAGCGGACCAAGAGACCCAGTACTTC CASSVGLADQETQYF
- TRBJ2-5 - TRBV7-2 TGTGCCAGCAGCAGGGGACCGGAGGGGGAGACCCAGTACTTC CASSRGPEGETQYF
- TRBJ1-2 TRBD1 TRBV7-2 TGTGCCAGCAGCACCAGACAGGGGGCCAATGGCTACACCTTC CASSTRQGANGYTF
once TRBJ2-3 - TRBV7-9 TGTGCCAGCAGCCAAGAGGGACTCCCAGATACGCAGTATTTT CASSQEGLPDTQYF
once TRBJ1-3 - TRBV10-3 TGTGCCATCACTCCTGACAGTTTCGCTGGAAACACCATATATTTT CAITPDSFAGNTIYF
- TRBJ2-1 TRBD2 TRBV7-3 TGTGCCAGCAGCTTAACATTTTCGGGCGGGAGAGGGTACAATGAGCAGTTCTTC CASSLTFSGGRGYNEQFF
once TRBJ2-2 - TRBV7-6 TGTGCCAGCAGCTTAATCCCCTCCAGGAACACCGGGGAGCTGTTTTTT CASSLIPSRNTGELFF
- TRBJ1-5 - TRBV4-3 TGCGCCAGCAGCCAAGAAGGGGGGCCCCAGCATTTT CASSQEGGPQHF
- TRBJ2-2 - TRBV27 TGTGCCAGCAGTTGGGGACAAAACACCGGGGAGCTGTTTTTT CASSWGQNTGELFF
- TRBJ1-5 TRBD1 TRBV30 TGTGCCTGGAGTGGACAGGGAATTCAGCCCCAGCATTTT CAWSGQGIQPQHF
- TRBJ2-1 TRBD1 TRBV2 TGTGCCTCCCTCGGGGACAGGGGGGTTCTAACGGGGCAGTTCTTC CASLGDRGVLTGQFF
- TRBJ2-1 - TRBV11-3 TGTGCCAGCAGCTTAGAAGGGACCGGGAGTTTCAATGAGCAGTTCTTC CASSLEGTGSFNEQFF
- TRBJ2-1 TRBD2 TRBV10-3 TGTGCCATCAGTGATTGGACTAGCGGGTACAATGAGCAGTTCTTC CAISDWTSGYNEQFF
- TRBJ2-1 TRBD2 TRBV7-2 TGTGCCAGCGAAAGCGGGAGGGCCCGGAATGAGCAGTTCTTC CASESGRARNEQFF
- TRBJ2-2 - TRBV19 TGTGCCAGTAGTATAGGAGTGGCGCGGGGCACCGGGGAGCTGTTTTTT CASSIGVARGTGELFF
- TRBJ2-5 TRBD2 TRBV9 TGTGCCAGCAGCGTAGCTAGCGGGAGTGCAGAGACCCAGTACTTC CASSVASGSAETQYF
- TRBJ2-7 TRBD1 TRBV6-1 TGTGCCAGCAGTTCGGGACAGCCCTACGAGCAGTACTTC CASSSGQPYEQYF
few TRBJ1-1 - TRBV5-6 TGTGCCAGCAGCCTTGCCGGGGTGCCCACTGAAGCTTTCTTT CASSLAGVPTEAFF
- TRBJ2-1 - TRBV4-1 TGCGCCAGCAGCCAAGGAGGGACTCCCTTGACTGAGCAGTTCTTC CASSQGGTPLTEQFF
- TRBJ1-1 - TRBV29-1 TGCAGCGTAGCACTACAGGGTGGGGACACTGAAGCTTTCTTT CSVALQGGDTEAFF
- TRBJ2-3 TRBD2 TRBV6-5 TGTGCCAGCAGAACCGGACTAGCGGGAGGGCCGATGCAGTATTTT CASRTGLAGGPMQYF
- TRBJ1-5 - TRBV13 TGTGCCAGCAGCTTAGGCCCGGATCAGCCCCAGCATTTT CASSLGPDQPQHF
- TRBJ2-7 TRBD2 TRBV4-1 TGCGCCAGCAGCCACGCGGGAGGCGAGCAGTACTTC CASSHAGGEQYF
- TRBJ2-7 TRBD2 TRBV19 TGTGCCAGTAGTGTGGGACTAGCAGTATACGAGCAGTACTTC CASSVGLAVYEQYF
- TRBJ2-2 - TRBV5-1 TGCGCCAGCAGTATCAGGGATGGCGGGGAGCTGTTTTTT CASSIRDGGELFF
- TRBJ1-5 TRBD1 TRBV5-8 TGTGCCAGCACCGCAAACAGGGGATTTAATCAGCCCCAGCATTTT CASTANRGFNQPQHF
once TRBJ2-3 - TRBV6-1 TGTGCCAGCAGTGAGGGAGGAAGAGATACGCAGTATTTT CASSEGGRDTQYF
- TRBJ2-7 TRBD1 TRBV6-1 TGTGCCAGCAGTGAAGCATGGGACAGCCTTATCCGCTCCTACGAGCAGTACTTC CASSEAWDSLIRSYEQYF
- TRBJ2-5 - TRBV4-3 TGCGCCAGCAGCCAAGTTTGGGCAGACCAAGAGACCCAGTACTTC CASSQVWADQETQYF
- TRBJ2-7 TRBD1 TRBV5-3 TGTGCCAGAACCCCAAAGATCTCCGGGACAGGGGATAAGGGAGGTTACGAGCAGTACTTC CARTPKISGTGDKGGYEQYF
once TRBJ2-5 TRBD1 TRBV9 TGTGCCAGCAGCGTAGGGCAGGGGGTCCCTGGATGGACCCAGTACTTC CASSVGQGVPGWTQYF
- TRBJ2-7 - TRBV7-2 TGTGCCAGCAGCTTTAATCCAGGTTCGTTCCACGAGCAGTACTTC CASSFNPGSFHEQYF
- TRBJ1-2 - TRBV19 TGTGCCAGTAGTCCAGCCGGACAGATTTATGGCTACACCTTC CASSPAGQIYGYTF
- TRBJ1-2 TRBD1 TRBV2 TGTGCCAGCATAGGAAGTTTGGGACAGAGCGGCTACACCTTC CASIGSLGQSGYTF
once TRBJ1-5 TRBD1 TRBV7-2 TGTGCCAGCAGCATAATGACAGGGAGCAATCAGCCCCAGCATTTT CASSIMTGSNQPQHF
- TRBJ2-7 TRBD1 TRBV7-2 TGTGCCAGCAGCTTATCTGGGACAGGAAGGCTCTACGAGCAGTACTTC CASSLSGTGRLYEQYF
- TRBJ2-5 TRBD2 TRBV5-4 TGTGCCAGCAGCTCAACTAGCGGGAGACTGGAGACCCAGTACTTC CASSSTSGRLETQYF
- TRBJ1-4 - TRBV23-1 TGCGCCAGCAGTCAAGGAGTTGCAACTAATGAAAAACTGTTTTTT CASSQGVATNEKLFF
- TRBJ2-4 TRBD2 TRBV7-2 TGTGCCAGCAACCAGGGACTAGCGGGAGGGCCCAGAAACATTCAGTACTTC CASNQGLAGGPRNIQYF
- TRBJ1-1 - TRBV18 TGTGCCAGCTCACCAGGGATTCCGGGACAACTAACGGCTGAAGCTTTCTTT CASSPGIPGQLTAEAFF
- TRBJ2-7 TRBD1 TRBV19 TGTGCCAGTAGTATAAGGGACAGGGGCTACGAGCAGTACTTC CASSIRDRGYEQYF
- TRBJ1-2 TRBD1 TRBV4-1 TGCGCCAGCAGCCAGCGCAGGGGGAGCGGCTATGGCTACACCTTC CASSQRRGSGYGYTF
- TRBJ2-2 - TRBV29-1 TGCAGCGCAGGGTTTGAGGGGGAGCTGTTTTTT CSAGFEGELFF
- TRBJ2-7 TRBD2 TRBV19 TGTGCCAGTAGCCCCCTCTTGGGAGGGACCTACGAGCAGTACTTC CASSPLLGGTYEQYF
- TRBJ2-1 - TRBV29-1 TGCAGCGTAAGGGGGGGGACCTACAATGAGCAGTTCTTC CSVRGGTYNEQFF
- TRBJ2-7 - TRBV4-1 TGCGCCAGCAGCCCCCGAAACCCAGGCGTCAGCTCCTACGAGCAGTACTTC CASSPRNPGVSSYEQYF
once TRBJ1-2 TRBD1 TRBV4-1 TGCGCCAGCAGCCAAGATTCGTCCGGGACAGGGGGCTATGGCTACACCTTC CASSQDSSGTGGYGYTF
- TRBJ2-1 TRBD2 TRBV6-1 TGTGCCAGCAGTGAAGGAGGTCCGGCTAGCGGGAGGGTGGGTGAGCAGTTCTTC CASSEGGPASGRVGEQFF
- TRBJ2-3 TRBD2 TRBV13 TGTGCCAGCAGCTCGAAGACTAGCGGGACCACAGATACGCAGTATTTT CASSSKTSGTTDTQYF
once TRBJ2-7 - TRBV14 TGTGCCAGCAGCCAAGAAAAAGGCGGGTCTAGCTCCTACGAGCAGTACTTC CASSQEKGGSSSYEQYF
- TRBJ1-5 TRBD1 TRBV29-1 TGCAGCGTTGGACAGGGAAAGAATCAGCCCCAGCATTTT CSVGQGKNQPQHF
- TRBJ1-3 TRBD1 TRBV5-8 TGTGCCAGCAGCTCAGGGACAGGGGGCTTCTCTGGAAACACCATATATTTT CASSSGTGGFSGNTIYF
- TRBJ1-1 - TRBV5-1 TGCGCCAGCAGCGGGCTTGGCAGGGACACTGAAGCTTTCTTT CASSGLGRDTEAFF